This passage covers 28 T cell receptor beta chains from one sample sequenced in a study of beta chain features in type 1 diabetes. The study's findings and limits: All four CD4+ subsets from Type 1 diabetes patients carried moderately but significantly shorter TCRB CDR3s.

No cognate antigen is known for these TCRs. The isolated RNA, all of it, was reverse transcribed, so expressed TCRB transcripts were what got sequenced. Method: immunoSEQ multiplex PCR; TCRdb's copy keeps in-frame clones and lacks some. The sample carries 130,000 or so clones, roughly 10% recorded once. Sequencing input: central memory CD4+ T cells from blood. The receptors derive from a man under 40 with type 1 diabetes.

This clone turned up a few times. The chain joins TRBV28 to TRBJ1-6; D remains ambiguous. The V gene's germline CDR1 is MDHEN and CDR2 SYDVKM. The CDR3 spans 12 residues. Trimming shortened V by 6 bases and J by 10 bases, and 10 bases separated the two germline ends. Here the CDR3 reads CASSEDYSPLHF. In nucleotides, the CDR3 is TGTGCCAGCAGCGAAGACTACTCACCCCTCCACTTT.

This clone was observed a few times. The rearrangement uses TRBV27 and TRBJ1-2; tentatively, D is TRBD1 (6 bases). Germline V gene lookup returns CDR1 MNHEY and CDR2 SMNVEV (reference sequence). Trimming stripped 8 bases from V and 8 bases from J, with 15 bases between. The CDR3 loop spans 12 amino acids. CDR3: CASGAQGWGYTF. The CDR3 nucleotides are TGTGCCAGCGGTGCACAGGGTTGGGGCTACACCTTC.

The DNA of the CDR3 is TGTGCCAGCAGCGTCAGGAGGGAGACCCAGTACTTC. This sequence encodes CASSVRRETQYF. The gene calls are TRBV7-2 and TRBJ2-5, with D possibly TRBD2 on 5 matching bases. V shed 5 bases and J shed 5 bases, with 9 bases lying between them. Germline V lookup: CDR1 SGHTA, CDR2 FQGNSA. The CDR3 is made up of 12 amino acids.

This clone turned up a few times. V is TRBV30 and J is TRBJ1-2; weak D call: TRBD1 (6 bases). The CDR3 runs 14 residues. Deletions cut 7 bases from V and 0 bases from J, with 15 bases between. Germline CDR1 is GTSNPN and CDR2 is SVGIG (reference sequence). CDR3 loop: CASTGFDANYGYTF. Here the CDR3 DNA reads TGTGCCTCGACAGGCTTCGACGCTAACTATGGCTACACCTTC.

This sequence joins TRBV28 and TRBJ1-1, with TRBD1 matching over 7 bases. CDR3 length: 14 amino acids. CDR1 and CDR2 (germline): MDHEN, SYDVKM. Trimming at V came to 6 bases and at J to 5 bases, leaving 9 bases not matched to a gene. The CDR3 DNA sequence: TGTGCCAGCAGCCCGGGACAGTATATGACTGAAGCTTTCTTT. Its protein product is CASSPGQYMTEAFF.

The rearrangement links TRBV6-1 to TRBJ1-5; TRBD1 agrees at 9 bases. CDR3 size: 14 residues. V dropped 6 bases and J dropped 5; count of bases not matched to a gene: 5. Germline V gene lookup returns CDR1 MNHNS and CDR2 SASEGT. CDR3 residues: CASSDHRGHQPQHF. In DNA, the CDR3 is TGTGCCAGCAGCGACCACAGGGGGCATCAGCCCCAGCATTTT.

This clone was detected a few times. This chain joins TRBV5-6 and TRBJ2-5, with D uncertain. The CDR3 is 14 amino acids. Germline loops: CDR1 SGHDT, CDR2 YYEEEE. V was pared by 5 bases and J by 6 bases, with 17 bases between. In nucleotides, the CDR3 is TGTGCCAGCAGGCCCTCGGGTAGCATCCAGACCCAGTACTTC. Its translation is CASRPSGSIQTQYF.

The table lists this clone with a few counts. The rearrangement links TRBV6-5 to TRBJ2-5, with TRBD1 identical over 12 bases. The CDR3 consists of 14 residues. V lost 6 bases to trimming and J lost 5 bases; unmatched junction nucleotides: 4. Germline CDR1 is MNHEY and CDR2 is SVGAGI. In nucleotides, the CDR3 is TGTGCCAGCAGGCGGGGACAGGGGGCTGAGACCCAGTACTTC. Amino acids: CASRRGQGAETQYF.

This clone was detected a few times. This sample also contains other DNA sequences that code for the same CDR3. The chain is built from TRBV29-1 and TRBJ1-1; 8 bases map to TRBD1. Per germline, CDR1 SQVTM and CDR2 ANQGSEA. CDR3 length: 12 residues. V was pared by 6 bases and J by 1 base, with 1 base of the junction left unmatched. In DNA, the CDR3 is TGCAGCGTCGGGACAGGGAACACTGAAGCTTTCTTT. Residues: CSVGTGNTEAFF.

The V and J genes are TRBV30 and TRBJ1-4; TRBD1 is a possible D gene (5 bases). This CDR3 spans 13 amino acids. Germline CDR1 reads GTSNPN; CDR2 reads SVGIG (reference sequence). V lost 7 bases and J 10 bases, leaving 19 bases between the germline ends. CDR3 in amino acids: CAYHTGGAGKLFF. Here the CDR3 DNA reads TGTGCCTACCACACAGGAGGAGCGGGAAAACTGTTTTTT.

This clone was seen only a few times. This sequence joins TRBV28 and TRBJ2-7; TRBD2 matches 7 bases. Germline V CDR1 and CDR2: MDHEN, SYDVKM. The length of the CDR3 is 15 residues. J gave up 0 bases and V 6 bases, and 8 bases lay outside the gene matches. This CDR3 is CASSPTSSRSYEQYF. The CDR3 nucleotides are TGTGCCAGCAGCCCGACTAGCTCCCGCTCCTACGAGCAGTACTTC.

This clone was observed a handful of times. The gene calls are TRBV25-1 and TRBJ1-2; 9 positions agree with TRBD1. The CDR3 is 14 residues long. Trimming cost V 6 bases and J 4 bases; bases outside gene matches: 6. Germline V lookup: CDR1 MGHDK, CDR2 SYGVNS. The CDR3 bases are TGTGCCAGCAGGGGTACAGGGGGCACCTATGGCTACACCTTC. Its translation is CASRGTGGTYGYTF.

The rearrangement uses TRBV5-1 and TRBJ2-7, with 10 bases matching TRBD1. Trimming cost V 4 bases and J 7 bases; bases outside gene matches: 11. Germline-derived CDR1 and CDR2 are SGHRS and YFSETQ. The CDR3 consists of 15 residues. The DNA for the CDR3 is TGCGCCAGCAGCCCGACGGGGACAGGGGATGGGGAGCAGTACTTC. Amino acids: CASSPTGTGDGEQYF.

J is TRBJ1-5 and V is TRBV27; 11 positions match TRBD1. This CDR3 is built from 14 residues. The V gene's germline CDR1 is MNHEY and CDR2 SMNVEV (reference sequence). V shed 4 bases, J shed 10 bases, and the junction held 6 bases outside the gene matches. CDR3 sequence reads: CASSWGQGVGPQHF. In DNA form, the CDR3 reads TGTGCCAGCAGTTGGGGACAGGGGGTAGGCCCCCAGCATTTT.

This CDR3 is CSASAGATTDTQYF. CDR3 nucleotides: TGCAGCGCCTCAGCGGGGGCCACCACAGATACGCAGTATTTT. This rearrangement joins TRBV29-1 to TRBJ2-3, with 8 bases lining up with TRBD2. Germline V gives CDR1 SQVTM, CDR2 ANQGSEA. The CDR3 contains 14 residues. The ends lost 7 bases at V and 2 bases at J; junction bases unmatched: 8.

This clone was picked up a small number of times. The chain couples TRBV15 to TRBJ2-5; a weak D match, TRBD2 (5 bases). CDR3 size: 16 residues. The germline V gene encodes CDR1 LNHNV and CDR2 YYDKDF (reference sequence). Trimming stripped 0 bases from V and 6 bases from J, with 17 bases between. CDR3 region: CATSRDGGPTGKTQYF. CDR3 DNA: TGTGCCACCAGCAGAGATGGCGGGCCTACCGGGAAGACCCAGTACTTC.

This clone was seen a few times. This chain connects TRBV9 to TRBJ2-7; tentatively, D is TRBD2 (6 bases). Germline V lookup: CDR1 SGDLS, CDR2 YYNGEE. The CDR3 extends over 13 amino acids. V lost 3 bases, J lost 3 bases, and 10 bases lay in between. CDR3 bases: TGTGCCAGCAGCGCCGACGGGGGCTACGAGCAGTACTTC. Translated: CASSADGGYEQYF.

The chain links TRBV28 to TRBJ1-6; 9 bases map to TRBD1. Trimming cost V 7 bases and J 5 bases; bases outside gene matches: 12. CDR1 is MDHEN and CDR2 is SYDVKM in the germline V gene. The CDR3 runs to 17 residues. The CDR3 DNA is TGTGCCAGCACACTCGGAGTCGGGACAGGGAATAATTCACCCCTCCACTTT. This gives the protein CASTLGVGTGNNSPLHF. The whole variable domain, filled in from reference TRBV28 and TRBJ1-6, reads DVKVTQSSRYLVKRTGEKVFLECVQDMDHENMFWYRQDPGLGLRLIYFSYDVKMKEKGDIPEGYSVSREKKERFSLILESASTNQTSMYLCASTLGVGTGNNSPLHFGNGTRLTVT.

J is TRBJ2-5 and V is TRBV7-8; 8 bases align to TRBD2. The length of the CDR3 is 15 residues. CDR1 is SGHVS and CDR2 is FQNEAQ in the germline V gene. V was clipped by 3 bases and J by 5 bases; unmatched bases: 8. The CDR3 loop is CASSFDGGAGETQYF. CDR3 in DNA: TGTGCCAGCAGCTTTGACGGGGGGGCTGGGGAGACCCAGTACTTC.

This chain connects TRBV4-1 to TRBJ2-1; D uncertain. The V gene's germline CDR1 is MGHRA and CDR2 YSYEKL. Trimming left V 1 base short and J 8 bases short, with 15 bases between. The CDR3 has 15 residues. The CDR3 region is CASSQGAFFQDEQFF. CDR3 coding DNA: TGCGCCAGCAGCCAAGGAGCTTTTTTTCAGGATGAGCAGTTCTTC.

On this clone: The sample has other DNA sequences that encode this CDR3 too. The chain combines TRBV18 with TRBJ2-1; 8 nucleotides match TRBD1. This CDR3 comprises 15 residues. J was trimmed by 2 bases and V by 3 bases; bases with no gene match: 3. CDR1 is KGHSH, CDR2 LQKENI, per germline. CDR3 coding DNA: TGTGCCAGCTCACCCGGACAGGGCCCCTACAATGAGCAGTTCTTC. As protein: CASSPGQGPYNEQFF.

This clone was found many times. This chain connects TRBV2 to TRBJ1-2; no clear D. Trimming stripped 5 bases from V and 13 bases from J, with 17 bases between. This CDR3 is 12 amino acids long. Germline values: CDR1 SNHLY, CDR2 FYNNEI. The CDR3 sequence is CASSSNTGWRTF. In DNA, the CDR3 is TGTGCCAGCAGTTCCAACACGGGATGGCGCACCTTC. The complete variable domain, with remaining parts taken from reference TRBV2 and TRBJ1-2, reads EPEVTQTPSHQVTQMGQEVILRCVPISNHLYFYWYRQILGQKVEFLVSFYNNEISEKSEIFDDQFSVERPDGSNFTLKIRSTKLEDSAMYFCASSSNTGWRTFGSGTRLTVV.

This clone has a handful of counts. This chain links TRBV5-8 with TRBJ1-2, with D unresolved. V lost 5 bases to trimming and J lost 8 bases, with 10 bases between them. CDR1 and CDR2 from the germline V gene are SGHTS and YDEGEE. CDR3 length: 11 amino acids. The DNA of the CDR3 is TGTGCCAGCAGGCGGGAATACGGCTACACCTTC. It specifies CASRREYGYTF. Drawing the rest from reference TRBV5-8 and TRBJ1-2, the complete variable domain is EAGVTQSPTHLIKTRGQQATLRCSPISGHTSVYWYQQALGLGLQFLLWYDEGEERNRGNFPPRFSGRQFPNYSSELNVNALELEDSALYLCASRREYGYTFGSGTRLTVV.

This clone was observed a single time. The chain combines TRBV11-2 with TRBJ1-2, with 7 bases fitting TRBD1. Germline-derived CDR1 and CDR2 are SGHAT and FQNNGV. This CDR3 is 15 amino acids long. J gave up 4 bases and V 6 bases, and 11 bases lay outside the gene matches. In nucleotides, the CDR3 is TGTGCCAGCAGACCACCACAGGGGACGGGCTATGGCTACACCTTC. It codes for CASRPPQGTGYGYTF.

This chain's CDR3 is CASSLGDRRNTEAFF. In DNA form, the CDR3 reads TGTGCCAGCAGCCTGGGGGACAGACGGAACACTGAAGCTTTCTTT. The J gene is TRBJ1-1, the V gene TRBV28; 7 bases fit TRBD1. CDR1 is MDHEN and CDR2 is SYDVKM in the germline V gene. The junction had 8 bases not matched to a gene; V was cut back by 6 bases and J by 1 base. This CDR3 spans 15 amino acids.

This clone was picked up a small number of times. The rearrangement links TRBV5-8 to TRBJ1-6; TRBD1 matches 10 bases. The junction had 4 bases not matched to a gene; V was cut back by 5 bases and J by 8 bases. This CDR3 has 14 amino acids. CDR1 and CDR2 from the germline V gene are SGHTS and YDEGEE. The CDR3 DNA reads as TGTGCCAGCAGTACCGGGACAGGGGATTCACCCCTCCACTTT. The encoded protein is CASSTGTGDSPLHF.

This clone was recorded only once. This chain joins TRBV5-5 and TRBJ2-7; 10 bases line up with TRBD1. The CDR3 is made up of 14 amino acids. Per germline, CDR1 SGHKS and CDR2 YYEKEE (reference sequence). After removal of 8 bases from V and 5 bases from J, the junction contained 10 bases not matched to a gene. For the CDR3, the DNA is TGTGCCAGTTCATCTGGACAGGGGGTGGACGAGCAGTACTTC. The encoded protein is CASSSGQGVDEQYF.

This clone occurred a few times. The CDR3 region is CASSLSRRDQPQHF. The DNA of the CDR3 is TGTGCCAGCAGTTTAAGCCGACGGGATCAGCCCCAGCATTTT. The J gene is TRBJ1-5, the V gene TRBV28; D gene unclear. Germline V gene lookup returns CDR1 MDHEN and CDR2 SYDVKM. Trimming pared 2 bases from V and 5 bases from J, leaving 10 bases between. The length of the CDR3 is 14 residues.